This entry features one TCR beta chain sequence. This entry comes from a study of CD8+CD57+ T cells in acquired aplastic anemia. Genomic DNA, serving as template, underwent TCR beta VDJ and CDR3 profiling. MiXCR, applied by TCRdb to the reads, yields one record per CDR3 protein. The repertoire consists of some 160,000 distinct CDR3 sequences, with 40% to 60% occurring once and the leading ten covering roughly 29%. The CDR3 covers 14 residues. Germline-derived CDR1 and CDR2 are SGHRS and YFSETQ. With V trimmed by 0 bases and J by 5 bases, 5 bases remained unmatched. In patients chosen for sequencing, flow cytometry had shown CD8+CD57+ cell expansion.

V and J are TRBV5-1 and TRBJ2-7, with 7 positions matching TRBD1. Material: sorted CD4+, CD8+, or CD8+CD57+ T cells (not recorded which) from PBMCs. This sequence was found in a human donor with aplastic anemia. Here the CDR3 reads CASSLDPGTDEQYF. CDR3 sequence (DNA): TGCGCCAGCAGCTTGGATCCCGGGACAGACGAGCAGTACTTC.